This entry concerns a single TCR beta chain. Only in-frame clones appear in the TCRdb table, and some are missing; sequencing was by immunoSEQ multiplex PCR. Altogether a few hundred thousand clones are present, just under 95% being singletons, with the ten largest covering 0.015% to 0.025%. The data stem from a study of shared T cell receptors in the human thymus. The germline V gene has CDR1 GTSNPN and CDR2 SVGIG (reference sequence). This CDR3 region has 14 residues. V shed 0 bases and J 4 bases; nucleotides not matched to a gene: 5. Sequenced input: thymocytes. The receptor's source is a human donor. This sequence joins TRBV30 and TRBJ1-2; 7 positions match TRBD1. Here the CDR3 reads CAWSVGQKVYGYTF. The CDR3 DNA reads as TGTGCCTGGAGTGTGGGACAGAAAGTCTATGGCTACACCTTC. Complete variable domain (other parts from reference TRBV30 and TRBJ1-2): SQTIHQWPATLVQPVGSPLSLECTVEGTSNPNLYWYRQAAGRGLQLLFYSVGIGQISSEVPQNLSASRPQDRQFILSSKKLLLSDSGFYLCAWSVGQKVYGYTFGSGTRLTVV.